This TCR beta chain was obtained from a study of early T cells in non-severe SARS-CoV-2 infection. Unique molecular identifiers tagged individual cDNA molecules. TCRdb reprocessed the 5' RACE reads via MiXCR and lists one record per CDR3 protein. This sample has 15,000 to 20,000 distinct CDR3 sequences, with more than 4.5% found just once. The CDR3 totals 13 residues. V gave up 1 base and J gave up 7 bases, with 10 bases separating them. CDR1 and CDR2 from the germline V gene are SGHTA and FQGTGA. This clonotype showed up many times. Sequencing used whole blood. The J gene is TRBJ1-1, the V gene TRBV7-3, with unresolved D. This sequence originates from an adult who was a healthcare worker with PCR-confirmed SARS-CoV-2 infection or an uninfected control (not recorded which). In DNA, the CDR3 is TGTGCCAGCAGCTTAAGAAGAGACGGTGAAGCTTTCTTT. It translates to CASSLRRDGEAFF.